One sample yielded the 15 T cell receptor beta chains listed below, sequenced in a study of regulatory T cells in long-lasting Graves disease. Time point of the sample: newly diagnosed GD, antithyroid drugs for less than 3 months. The TCR library was made from RNA extracted from PBMCs. Library construction for TCR beta used iRepertoire HTBI primers and Arm-PCR of CDR3 regions. TCRdb reprocessed the multiplex PCR reads via MiXCR and lists one record per CDR3 protein. The top ten clones hold approximately 11% of a sample with 400,000 to 500,000 distinct CDR3 sequences, 16% of them seen once. The sample was also linked to a second study, of T cells in Graves' hyperthyroidism and ophthalmopathy.

Sequenced here: peripheral blood mononuclear cells (PBMCs), sampled at new diagnosis, from a patient treated with antithyroid drugs. The receptors here all came from a young woman with Graves disease.

The V and J genes are TRBV20-1 and TRBJ2-7; D may be TRBD1 (6 bases). The V and J ends lost 0 bases and 4 bases respectively, with 13 bases between them. Looked up from germline, CDR1 is DFQATT and CDR2 is SNEGSKA (reference sequence). The CDR3 covers 14 residues. CDR3 sequence (DNA): TGCAGTGCTAGAGATCTACAGGGTCGGTACGAGCAGTACTTC. This encodes CSARDLQGRYEQYF.

This clonotype was observed at least ten times. The rearrangement joins TRBV6-1 to TRBJ2-3; TRBD2 is a possible D gene (5 bases). The CDR3 is made up of 14 amino acids. In germline, CDR1 is MNHNS, CDR2 SASEGT. V shed 8 bases and J shed 3 bases, with 15 bases lying between them. CDR3 sequence (DNA): TGTGCCAGCCAGTCGCGGGTCGGGACAGATACGCAGTATTTT. Its protein is CASQSRVGTDTQYF.

Turning to this clonotype: This likely traces to a read error, being one base from a far larger clone. CDR3 residues: CASSRLRRNTEAFF. The CDR3 nucleotides read TGTGCCAGCAGCCGACTCAGGAGGAACACTGAAGCTTTCTTT. The chain uses TRBV7-9 and TRBJ1-1; unclear D gene. CDR1 is SEHNR and CDR2 is FQNEAQ in the germline V gene (reference sequence). The CDR3 sequence is 14 residues long. Trimming removed 5 bases from V and 1 base from J, with 11 bases in between.

In this sample, this clonotype turned up a few times. CDR3: CASSTSNEKLFF. CDR3 DNA sequence: TGTGCCAGCAGCACTTCTAATGAAAAACTGTTTTTT. This sequence joins TRBV27 and TRBJ1-4; D is unresolved. This CDR3 region has 12 residues. V lost 6 bases to trimming and J lost 3 bases, with 5 bases between them. Germline V gene data show CDR1 as MNHEY and CDR2 as SMNVEV (reference sequence).

This clonotype occurred many times. V gene TRBV2 combines with J gene TRBJ2-7; unclear D gene. The germline V gene encodes CDR1 SNHLY and CDR2 FYNNEI. The V and J ends lost 7 bases and 2 bases respectively, with 9 bases between them. The CDR3 has 12 amino acids. This CDR3 is CASIPVPYEQYF. The CDR3 DNA reads TGTGCCAGCATCCCGGTCCCCTACGAGCAGTACTTC.

This rearrangement joins TRBV24-1 to TRBJ2-1; tentatively, D is TRBD1 or TRBD2 (5 bases each). Germline V gene data show CDR1 as KGHDR and CDR2 as SFDVKD. The CDR3 spans 16 residues. V was pared by 2 bases and J by 8 bases, with 18 bases between. CDR3 sequence: CATSDSFSGTRDEQFF. The CDR3 DNA sequence: TGTGCCACCAGTGATTCGTTCTCCGGGACCAGAGATGAGCAGTTCTTC.

This clonotype was detected a few times. The chain links TRBV28 to TRBJ2-7; D gene unclear. Trimming removed 1 base from V and 4 bases from J, with 11 bases in between. Germline V gene lookup returns CDR1 MDHEN and CDR2 SYDVKM. The CDR3 totals 14 residues. The CDR3 bases are TGTGCCAGCAGTTTATTTGAGGAGAAGTACGAGCAGTACTTC. Protein: CASSLFEEKYEQYF.

The J gene is TRBJ2-5, the V gene TRBV5-1; TRBD2 aligns across 11 bases. The V gene end was trimmed by 0 bases and the J gene end by 1 base; junction bases not matched to a gene: 5. Germline V lookup: CDR1 SGHRS, CDR2 YFSETQ. The CDR3 spans 17 residues. CDR3 DNA sequence: TGCGCCAGCAGCTTGGGCCTGGGGACTAGCGGCCAAGAGACCCAGTACTTC. Its translation is CASSLGLGTSGQETQYF.

There are a few counts of this clonotype. The chain is built from TRBV3-1 and TRBJ2-2; D is perhaps TRBD1 (5 bases). The CDR3 is 16 residues long. Germline loops: CDR1 LGHDT, CDR2 YNNKEL (reference sequence). V shed 3 bases and J shed 4 bases, with 15 bases lying between them. The CDR3 bases are TGTGCCAGCAGCCAGCAAGGGGTCGGGCCCACCGGGGAGCTGTTTTTT. This codes for CASSQQGVGPTGELFF.

In its sample, this clonotype was seen a few times. This chain links TRBV6-5 with TRBJ2-2; no definite D call. Germline loops: CDR1 MNHEY, CDR2 SVGAGI. Deletions cut 0 bases from V and 1 base from J, with 9 bases between. There are 16 residues in the CDR3. CDR3 residues: CASSYSARVNTGELFF. The CDR3 nucleotides read TGTGCCAGCAGTTACTCGGCTAGGGTGAACACCGGGGAGCTGTTTTTT.

This clonotype was seen at least ten times. The gene calls are TRBV29-1 and TRBJ2-1; D is perhaps TRBD1 or TRBD2 (7 bases each). Germline CDR1 SQVTM, CDR2 ANQGSEA. Trimming pared 8 bases from V and 10 bases from J, leaving 18 bases between. The CDR3 spans 12 residues. In nucleotides, the CDR3 is TGCAGCCAGGGGGGGGCCGTGGGAGAGCAGTTCTTC. It yields the protein CSQGGAVGEQFF.

This clonotype appeared a few times. The chain couples TRBV4-1 to TRBJ1-1; no firm D call. The CDR3 covers 13 residues. The V gene lost 0 bases and the J gene lost 8 bases, with 10 bases spanning the gap. CDR1 is MGHRA, CDR2 YSYEKL, per germline. CDR3 sequence (DNA): TGCGCCAGCAGCCAAGATCCCTACCCCGAAGCTTTCTTT. This translates into CASSQDPYPEAFF.

This clonotype was found many times. The chain has TRBV28 and TRBJ2-5, with D perhaps given as TRBD1 or TRBD2 (5 bases each). The germline CDR1 and CDR2 sequences are MDHEN and SYDVKM. V was pared by 8 bases and J by 3 bases, with 10 bases between. This CDR3 spans 12 amino acids. The CDR3 coding sequence is TGTGCCAGCCTGAGGGGTAAAGAGACCCAGTACTTC. This codes for CASLRGKETQYF.

V is TRBV12-3 or TRBV12-4 and J is TRBJ2-1; 12 bases agree with TRBD2. J lost 7 bases, V lost 3 bases, and 10 bases had no gene match. The CDR3 consists of 17 residues. CDR3 DNA: TGTGCCAGCAGTTTCCCCGGACTAGCGGGATCAAGGAATGAGCAGTTCTTC. Amino acids: CASSFPGLAGSRNEQFF.

Concerning this clonotype: A far larger clone differs by one base, so this is likely a read error. It is likely a read error, because the conserved phenylalanine at the end of the CDR3 is missing. The V and J genes are TRBV7-2 and TRBJ1-1; D unclear. Germline values: CDR1 SGHTA, CDR2 FQGNSA. The length of the CDR3 is 14 residues. V was pared by 3 bases and J by 5 bases, with 13 bases between. The CDR3 sequence is CASSLAEGGTEAFI. The DNA for the CDR3 is TGTGCCAGCAGCTTGGCGGAGGGTGGGACTGAAGCTTTCATT.